What follows are 4 T cell receptor beta chains derived from one specimen sequenced in a study of blood T cell repertoires in COVID-19. Generated by immunoSEQ multiplex PCR, the TCRdb table keeps only in-frame clones and is missing some. Found here are 97,000 or so clones, 85% to 90% of them singletons; the top ten hold less than 3.5%. The sample taken for sequencing was peripheral blood. The receptors stem from a man aged 45-60 years with active or convalescent COVID-19.

The V call is TRBV10-1, the J call TRBJ2-5; 7 bases match TRBD1. Germline CDR1 and CDR2: WNHNN and SYGVQD (reference sequence). The CDR3 spans 14 residues. V was pared by 4 bases and J by 2 bases, with 4 bases of the junction left unmatched. CDR3 amino acids: CASSGGGQQETQYF. In nucleotides, the CDR3 is TGCGCCAGCAGTGGAGGGGGACAGCAAGAGACCCAGTACTTC.

This rearrangement joins TRBV27 to TRBJ1-4, with D maybe TRBD1 (5 bases). The CDR3 has 16 amino acids. Germline V gene sequence: CDR1 MNHEY, CDR2 SMNVEV (reference sequence). Trimming took off 1 base at V and 0 bases at J, with 9 bases between the two ends. DNA for the CDR3: TGTGCCAGCAGTTTATTTTCAGGGACAACTAATGAAAAACTGTTTTTT. It yields the protein CASSLFSGTTNEKLFF.

This clone was found once. The chain carries TRBV2 and TRBJ1-5; TRBD1 aligns across 7 bases. CDR3 size: 13 residues. With 6 bases clipped from V and 6 bases from J, the junction kept 5 bases outside the gene matches. Germline lookup yields CDR1 SNHLY and CDR2 FYNNEI. The CDR3 loop is CASRIDRAQPQHF. The CDR3 DNA is TGTGCCAGCAGAATAGACAGGGCTCAGCCCCAGCATTTT.

The gene calls are TRBV5-8 and TRBJ2-7; TRBD1 might be the D (5 bases). Trimming removed 10 bases at V and 2 bases at J, with 16 bases between. Germline CDR1 reads SGHTS; CDR2 reads YDEGEE. CDR3 size: 13 residues. CDR3 nucleotide sequence: TGTGCCCCAAGGTTAAGGGGCACCTACGAGCAGTACGTC. It specifies CAPRLRGTYEQYV.